The entry below gives a single T cell receptor (beta chain) sequence along with its context. The sample originates from a study of blood T cell repertoires in COVID-19. Study-wide context: T cells, B-cell-depleted T cells, or PBMCs provided the cDNA or gDNA that served as material.

Authors' processing steps: Nucleated cell counts were estimated from reference gene primer amplification. Libraries were prepared by immunoSEQ multiplex PCR; TCRdb keeps only in-frame clonotypes and omits some of them. V, J and clone size were drawn from that table, and D and trimming were deduced from the DNA. The sample includes approximately 24,000 clones, about 91% of them seen just once. The sequenced material came from peripheral blood. The clonotype was recovered from a man between 65 and 85 years old with acute or convalescent COVID-19.

CDR3 in DNA: TGCGCCAGCAGCCCAGAGGGGGGGGGCACTGAAGCTTTCTTT. This codes for CASSPEGGGTEAFF. J is TRBJ1-1 and V is TRBV5-1; D is possibly TRBD1 (6 bases). CDR3 length: 14 residues. V lost 4 bases to trimming and J lost 4 bases, with 14 bases between them. CDR1 SGHRS and CDR2 YFSETQ come from the germline V gene.